This paragraph covers one T cell receptor beta chain sequence. This sample stems from a study of blood T cell repertoires in COVID-19. Study summary: Sites across the United States, Italy and Spain contributed samples from acute and convalescent COVID-19. From T cells, B-cell-depleted T cells, or PBMCs came the material, which was cDNA or gDNA.

Original methodology: Counts of nucleated cells, estimated from reference gene primer amplification, were obtained. Repertoires were generated with immunoSEQ multiplex PCR, while TCRdb's copy carries only in-frame clones and drops some. The V and J calls and clone size are taken from that table; D and trimming were inferred from the DNA. The repertoire holds more than 60,000 clones, with 82% as singletons. The sample consisted of peripheral blood. The clonotype comes from a man aged 55 to 70 with acute or convalescent COVID-19.

DNA for the CDR3: TGTGCCAGCTCTGAAAATCGCCCGAGGCAGACTGAAGCTTTCTTT. Translation: CASSENRPRQTEAFF. The chain employs TRBV18 and TRBJ1-1; unclear D gene. The CDR3 spans 15 residues. Germline lookup yields CDR1 KGHSH and CDR2 LQKENI. Trimming removed 6 bases from V and 5 bases from J, with 19 bases in between.